This entry describes one T cell receptor (beta chain). Its antigen remains unknown. CDR1 is SGHRS and CDR2 is YFSETQ in the germline V gene. The junction had 7 bases not matched to a gene; V was cut back by 2 bases and J by 2 bases. CDR3 length: 15 amino acids. TCRdb's table, derived via immunoSEQ multiplex PCR, lists solely in-frame clones and lacks some. Of around 270,000 clones listed, about 94% were seen once; the top ten hold roughly 0.6%. The data were taken from a study of T cell responses to AZD1222 COVID-19 vaccine. Study-level findings and limits: Scientists sampled the repertoires only once the peak T cell response had passed. Seropositive AZD1222 recipients at baseline numbered only six or seven. Most donors were white British and more were female, and clonal diversity was possibly underestimated.

The chain joins TRBV5-1 to TRBJ2-7; TRBD1 agrees at 7 bases. The material sequenced was peripheral blood, taken 28 days after the second AZD1222 dose. This clonotype originated in an adult who received the AZD1222 COVID-19 vaccine. In DNA form, the CDR3 reads TGCGCCAGCAGCTTCCGGGGTCAGGGGGCCTACGAGCAGTACTTC. Protein: CASSFRGQGAYEQYF.